Included here is one T cell receptor (beta chain) sequence, with context. Its antigen remains unidentified. The record has no base qualities; no much larger clone is one base away. Library construction relied on multiplex PCR. For sequencing, an Illumina HiSeq 4000 was employed. To build TCR beta libraries, CDR3 regions were amplified by Arm-PCR using iRepertoire HTBI primers. Before sequencing, the PCR products went through gel purification. Concerning the study's data processing: Gene usage analysis of CDR3 amino acid clonotypes used the approximately 62 TRBV and about 13 TRBJ segments found across samples. Filtered high-quality paired reads were merged into contigs using COPE and FqMerger. BLAST was used to align contigs to IMGT TRBV, TRBD and TRBJ reference genes, and CDR3 was defined according to IMGT. Any clonotype with a frequency above 0.1% was classified as a highly expanded clone. Shannon entropy was used to measure repertoire diversity, and the Gini coefficient was used to measure V-J evenness. Public clonotypes were defined as clonotypes shared by more than one individual. The public reads were reanalyzed by TCRdb: fastp trimming at Q25, MiXCR alignment, in-frame beta chains only. CDR3 protein sequences are deduplicated, and each keeps its most common genes and DNA. TCRdb, not the original authors, processed these V and J calls. This sample holds 430,000 or so distinct CDR3 sequences; 20% to 25% were observed only once. Around 15% of the sample goes to the ten largest clones.

The data originate from a study of regulatory T cells in long-lasting Graves disease (dated by TCRdb to the early 2020s). About the investigation overall: To count as having persistent Graves' disease, a patient had to have received antithyroid drug treatment for over 5 years with TSH receptor autoantibodies remaining persistently positive. Persistent Graves' disease patients were compared with newly diagnosed Graves' disease patients by peripheral blood TCR sequencing and RNA sequencing. The study was conducted in China and was registered as a clinical trial. A total of approximately 35 samples underwent TCR sequencing: about 13 from persistent and roughly 20 from newly diagnosed Graves' disease patients. In the clinical cohort, patients with persistent Graves' disease had used antithyroid drugs for an average of around 9.3 years. The paper's findings and limits, for the study overall: The small sample size was acknowledged by the authors as a limitation that may reduce accuracy. More public clonotypes were shared among persistent patients (about 2,800) than among newly diagnosed patients (roughly 1,000). Sequencing and analysis were limited to the TCR beta chain. The study examined only peripheral blood because the primary lesion, thyroid tissue, could not be accessed. TRBV28, TRBJ1-2 and TRBJ2-5 were preferentially used in persistent disease, while TRBV20-1 and TRBJ2-1 were favored in newly diagnosed disease. Compared with newly diagnosed patients, persistent Graves' disease patients had lower TCR Shannon entropy and fewer highly expanded clones, which suggests clonal expansion.

Sequences SGHVS (CDR1) and FQNEAQ (CDR2) are obtained from the germline V gene. V drops 3 bases and J drops 3 bases, leaving 8 bases in between. From cysteine to phenylalanine, the CDR3 is 13 amino acids long. Just CDR3 DNA is preserved here, 39 bases in frame from base 1. The time point label for this specimen denotes: persistent/refractory GD, antithyroid drugs over 5 years with positive TRAb. For both TCR sequencing and RNA sequencing, RNA was extracted from PBMCs using TRIzol. The diagnosis of Graves' disease was made according to American Thyroid Association guidelines. Patients were recruited from an endocrinology department in Xi'an, China. Each patient gave about 10 milliliters of peripheral blood, collected in an EDTA anticoagulant tube. PBMCs were isolated by Ficoll Paque Plus density gradient separation without further T cell sorting. An Agilent 2100 Bioanalyzer and agarose gel were used to assess RNA quality, and a NanoDrop 2000 was used to measure RNA concentration.

The sequencing here drew on peripheral blood mononuclear cells (PBMCs), taken when the disease was refractory, from a patient treated with antithyroid drugs. The chain joins TRBV7-8 to TRBJ1-1; there is no confident call for the D gene. The TCR originated in a female donor with Graves disease. The DNA sequence is TGTGCCAGCAGCTTCCAGGAGCACACTGAAGCTTTCTTT. This codes for CASSFQEHTEAFF. Reference TRBV7-8 and TRBJ1-1 genes cover what lies past the CDR3, so the full variable domain is GAGVSQSPRYKVAKRGQDVALRCDPISGHVSLFWYQQALGQGPEFLTYFQNEAQLDKSGLPSDRFFAERPEGSVSTLKIQRTQQEDSAVYLCASSFQEHTEAFFGQGTRLTVV.